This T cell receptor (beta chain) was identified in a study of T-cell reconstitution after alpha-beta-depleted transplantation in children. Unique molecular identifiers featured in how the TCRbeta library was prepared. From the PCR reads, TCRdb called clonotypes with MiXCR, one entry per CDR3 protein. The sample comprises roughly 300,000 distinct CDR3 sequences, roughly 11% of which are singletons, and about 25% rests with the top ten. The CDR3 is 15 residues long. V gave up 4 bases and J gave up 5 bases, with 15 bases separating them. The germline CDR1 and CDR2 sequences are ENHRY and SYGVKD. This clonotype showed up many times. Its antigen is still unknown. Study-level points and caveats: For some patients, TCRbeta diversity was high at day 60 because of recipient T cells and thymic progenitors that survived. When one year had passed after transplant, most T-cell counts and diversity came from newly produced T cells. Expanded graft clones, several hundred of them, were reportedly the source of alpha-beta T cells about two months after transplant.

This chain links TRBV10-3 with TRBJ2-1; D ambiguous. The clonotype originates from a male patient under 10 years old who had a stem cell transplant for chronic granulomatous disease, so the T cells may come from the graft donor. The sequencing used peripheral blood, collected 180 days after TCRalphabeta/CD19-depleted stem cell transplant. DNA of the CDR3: TGTGCCATCAGTGTAGGGCTAAGGCAGGACAATGAGCAGTTCTTC. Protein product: CAISVGLRQDNEQFF.